This is a list of T cell receptor beta chains from one sample in a study of cytomegalovirus exposure and HLA in healthy donors. Generated by immunoSEQ multiplex PCR, the TCRdb table keeps only in-frame clones and is missing some. The sample has some 220,000 clones; approximately 82% are singletons. The specimen sequenced was PBMCs. Every receptor here comes from a woman aged 40 to 49 in good health and CMV-seronegative. Both conserved end residues are part of each CDR3. The D gene is left open where the match is weak. Size is omitted from some rows. Given values are once, few, many or a class for expanded clones.

v_call	j_call	clone_size	d_call	cdr3_nt	cdr3_aa
TRBV7-8	TRBJ2-3	NA	NA	TGTGCCAGCAGCTTAGCTGACTCCCTCACAGATACGCAGTATTTT	CASSLADSLTDTQYF
TRBV4-3	TRBJ1-3	once	NA	TGCGCCAGCAGCCCCCAGGCCGAGGGGGTAGGAAACACCATATATTTT	CASSPQAEGVGNTIYF
TRBV7-9	TRBJ1-1	NA	TRBD1	TGTGCCAGCAGCTCCTTGACAGGGAACGCTGAAGCTTCCTTT	CASSSLTGNAEASF
TRBV27	TRBJ2-1	NA	NA	TGTGCCAGCAGTCCCTTAGCGCTCTCCTACAATGAGCAGTTCTTC	CASSPLALSYNEQFF
TRBV19	TRBJ1-6	NA	TRBD1	TGTGCCAGTGCCGGGACAGGAAATTCACCCCTCCACTTT	CASAGTGNSPLHF
TRBV21-1	TRBJ2-7	NA	NA	TGTGCCAGCAGCACTGGGTGGGGACAGGGTTTCTACGAGCAGTACTTC	CASSTGWGQGFYEQYF
TRBV9	TRBJ1-5	NA	NA	TGTGCCAGCAGCGGAACCAGTAATAGCAATCAGCCCCAGCATTTT	CASSGTSNSNQPQHF
TRBV20-1	TRBJ2-5	NA	NA	TGCAGTGCTCGCCAAGAGACCCAGTACTTC	CSARQETQYF
TRBV4-1	TRBJ2-2	few	NA	TGCGCCAGCAGAGGGGGAGGGCAGAACACCGGGGAGCTGTTTTTT	CASRGGGQNTGELFF
TRBV30	TRBJ1-5	NA	NA	TGTGCCTGGAGTCCAGGGGGCAATCAGCCCCAGCATTTT	CAWSPGGNQPQHF
TRBV11-3	TRBJ1-6	NA	NA	TGTGCCAGCAGCTTTGTGGGGCAGAATTCACCCCTCCACTTT	CASSFVGQNSPLHF
TRBV2	TRBJ2-1	NA	NA	TGTGCCAGCAGTGAATGGAGCTCCTACAATGAGCAGTTCTTC	CASSEWSSYNEQFF
TRBV7-7	TRBJ2-7	NA	NA	TGTGCTAGCAGCTTAGGTATAGCCTACGAGCAGTACTTC	CASSLGIAYEQYF
TRBV6-1	TRBJ1-2	few	TRBD1	TGTGCCAGCAGGATGACAGGGCGACTGGGTTATGGCTACACCTTC	CASRMTGRLGYGYTF
TRBV30	TRBJ2-3	NA	NA	TGTGCCTGGAGCGCGGGGTCGGAAGATACGCAGTATTTT	CAWSAGSEDTQYF
TRBV14	TRBJ1-2	NA	TRBD1	TGTGCCAGCAGCCGTGGACAGGGTTATGGCTACACCTTC	CASSRGQGYGYTF
TRBV5-1	TRBJ2-7	NA	TRBD1	TGCGCCAGCAGCTTGGGGACAGGGACCTACGAGCAGTACTTC	CASSLGTGTYEQYF
TRBV18	TRBJ2-3	NA	NA	TGTGCCAGCTCACCAAACAAAGATACGCAGTATTTT	CASSPNKDTQYF
TRBV2	TRBJ2-3	NA	TRBD2	TGTGCCAGCAGTGAACTAGCGGGGGCTAGCACAGATACGCAGTATTTT	CASSELAGASTDTQYF
TRBV11-3	TRBJ2-3	NA	TRBD2	TGTGCCAGCAGCTCGATCCTAGCGGGGGACACAGATACGCAGTATTTT	CASSSILAGDTDTQYF
TRBV7-9	TRBJ1-1	NA	NA	TGTGCCAGCAGCTTAGATCCGGGGGGGAACACTGAAGCTTTCTTT	CASSLDPGGNTEAFF
TRBV2	TRBJ1-1	NA	NA	TGTACCAGTAAAGCCCCAGGGTACACTGAAGCTTTCTTT	CTSKAPGYTEAFF
TRBV7-9	TRBJ1-1	NA	TRBD1	TGTGCCAGCAGCTGGCTAGGACAGGCTAACACTGAAGCTTTCTTT	CASSWLGQANTEAFF
TRBV28	TRBJ2-3	NA	NA	TGTGCCAGCAGTTCCCCGCCAAATAGAGGTACGCAGTATTTT	CASSSPPNRGTQYF
TRBV5-1	TRBJ2-1	NA	NA	TGCGCCAGCAGCTTGGTGGCAGGGAGGTCCCCTAGGCAGTTCTTC	CASSLVAGRSPRQFF
TRBV6-5	TRBJ2-3	NA	NA	TGTGCCAGCAGAGACACAGGAGAAACGCAGTATTTT	CASRDTGETQYF
TRBV5-5	TRBJ2-5	NA	TRBD2	TGTGCCAGCAGCTTGGTACTAGCGGGGGGGCCGACGACCCAGTACTTC	CASSLVLAGGPTTQYF
TRBV7-8	TRBJ1-1	NA	TRBD1	TGTGCCAGCAGCTTAGGGGGGACAGGGCTGAACACTGAAGCTTTCTTT	CASSLGGTGLNTEAFF
TRBV5-6	TRBJ1-5	NA	NA	TGTGCCAGCAGCTTGAGGTGGGGGGATCAGCCCCAGCATTTT	CASSLRWGDQPQHF
TRBV19	TRBJ2-1	NA	NA	TGTGCCAGTAGCCCAAAAAACACAGGGACGGATGAGCAGTTCTTC	CASSPKNTGTDEQFF
TRBV28	TRBJ1-4	few	TRBD1	TGTGCCAGCAGTTTACAGGGGGCAACTAATGAAAAACTGTTTTTT	CASSLQGATNEKLFF
TRBV27	TRBJ1-5	NA	TRBD1	TGTGCCAGCAGTTCCTCCGGGACAGGGACCCAGCCCCAGCATTTT	CASSSSGTGTQPQHF
TRBV7-9	TRBJ1-1	once	TRBD1	TGTGCCAGCAGCCCTATCGACAGGGGGGGGTTCGACACTGAAGCTTTCTTT	CASSPIDRGGFDTEAFF
TRBV11-2	TRBJ2-7	NA	NA	TGTGCCAGCAGCCTTTCCCCACTAGACGAGCAGTACTTC	CASSLSPLDEQYF
TRBV6-5	TRBJ1-1	few	TRBD1	TGTGCCAGCAGGGGGACAGGGAGCACTGAAGCTTTCTTT	CASRGTGSTEAFF
TRBV10-1	TRBJ2-2	NA	NA	TGCGCCAGCAGTGAGTTAATCACCGGCGGGGAGCTGTTTTTT	CASSELITGGELFF
TRBV15	TRBJ1-6	NA	TRBD1	TGTGCCACCAGCAGAGATCTTGTAGGGACAGGGGACTCCTATAATTCACCCCTCCACTTT	CATSRDLVGTGDSYNSPLHF
TRBV6-1	TRBJ1-5	NA	NA	TGTGCCAGCAGTGAAACTAGGGTCTCCCTCAATCAGCCCCAGCATTTT	CASSETRVSLNQPQHF
TRBV15	TRBJ2-7	few	TRBD1	TGTGCCACCAGCAGTTTGACAGGGTCTGCGTCCTACGAGCAGTACTTC	CATSSLTGSASYEQYF
TRBV28	TRBJ1-4	NA	NA	TGTGCCAGCACTACAGCTGCAACTAATGAAAAACTGTTTTTT	CASTTAATNEKLFF
TRBV2	TRBJ2-7	NA	NA	TGTGCCAGCAGCAGGTCCTACGAGCAGTACTTC	CASSRSYEQYF
TRBV27	TRBJ2-7	NA	TRBD1	TGTGCCAGCAGAACAGGGGGCAGGGAGCAGTACTTC	CASRTGGREQYF
TRBV18	TRBJ2-7	NA	TRBD1	TGTGCCAGCTCACCAGGGACAGGGGGGTACGAGCAGTACTTC	CASSPGTGGYEQYF
TRBV19	TRBJ2-7	NA	TRBD1	TGTGCCAGCTCTGTGGGACAGGGATACGAGCAGTACTTC	CASSVGQGYEQYF
TRBV5-4	TRBJ1-2	NA	NA	TGTGCCAGCAGCCTCACAGGGTACTATGGCTACACCTTC	CASSLTGYYGYTF
TRBV19	TRBJ2-7	NA	NA	TGTGCCAGTAGTAAAACTAGGACCACCTACGAGCAGTACTTC	CASSKTRTTYEQYF
TRBV28	TRBJ2-1	NA	NA	TGTGCCAGCAGGGTTACTGGACTCTGGGATGAGCAGTTCTTC	CASRVTGLWDEQFF
TRBV28	TRBJ2-2	NA	NA	TGTGCCAGCAGCACCCTCCGGAGGGGAATAAGGGGCACCGGGGAGCTGTTTTTT	CASSTLRRGIRGTGELFF
TRBV18	TRBJ1-1	NA	NA	TGTGCCAGCTCACCCCTGACTGAAGCTTTCTTT	CASSPLTEAFF
TRBV28	TRBJ2-7	NA	NA	TGTGCCAGCAGTTTTGCCCTTTCTTTTGACAGCCCGGTGAGGTACGAGCAGTACTTC	CASSFALSFDSPVRYEQYF
TRBV2	TRBJ2-7	NA	NA	TGTGCCAGCGCGAGGGAGTCGGTCGAGCAGTACTTC	CASARESVEQYF
TRBV2	TRBJ2-3	NA	TRBD2	TGTGCCAGCAGTGAACTAGCGGGGGGGTTAACAGATACGCAGTATTTT	CASSELAGGLTDTQYF
TRBV21-1	TRBJ1-4	NA	NA	TGTGCCAGCGAGCTTTATGAGGGGGCGAGTTTGGAACTGTTTTTT	CASELYEGASLELFF
TRBV7-2	TRBJ1-2	NA	NA	TGTGCCAGCAGCCATAACAGTGGCTCCTATGGCTACACCTTC	CASSHNSGSYGYTF